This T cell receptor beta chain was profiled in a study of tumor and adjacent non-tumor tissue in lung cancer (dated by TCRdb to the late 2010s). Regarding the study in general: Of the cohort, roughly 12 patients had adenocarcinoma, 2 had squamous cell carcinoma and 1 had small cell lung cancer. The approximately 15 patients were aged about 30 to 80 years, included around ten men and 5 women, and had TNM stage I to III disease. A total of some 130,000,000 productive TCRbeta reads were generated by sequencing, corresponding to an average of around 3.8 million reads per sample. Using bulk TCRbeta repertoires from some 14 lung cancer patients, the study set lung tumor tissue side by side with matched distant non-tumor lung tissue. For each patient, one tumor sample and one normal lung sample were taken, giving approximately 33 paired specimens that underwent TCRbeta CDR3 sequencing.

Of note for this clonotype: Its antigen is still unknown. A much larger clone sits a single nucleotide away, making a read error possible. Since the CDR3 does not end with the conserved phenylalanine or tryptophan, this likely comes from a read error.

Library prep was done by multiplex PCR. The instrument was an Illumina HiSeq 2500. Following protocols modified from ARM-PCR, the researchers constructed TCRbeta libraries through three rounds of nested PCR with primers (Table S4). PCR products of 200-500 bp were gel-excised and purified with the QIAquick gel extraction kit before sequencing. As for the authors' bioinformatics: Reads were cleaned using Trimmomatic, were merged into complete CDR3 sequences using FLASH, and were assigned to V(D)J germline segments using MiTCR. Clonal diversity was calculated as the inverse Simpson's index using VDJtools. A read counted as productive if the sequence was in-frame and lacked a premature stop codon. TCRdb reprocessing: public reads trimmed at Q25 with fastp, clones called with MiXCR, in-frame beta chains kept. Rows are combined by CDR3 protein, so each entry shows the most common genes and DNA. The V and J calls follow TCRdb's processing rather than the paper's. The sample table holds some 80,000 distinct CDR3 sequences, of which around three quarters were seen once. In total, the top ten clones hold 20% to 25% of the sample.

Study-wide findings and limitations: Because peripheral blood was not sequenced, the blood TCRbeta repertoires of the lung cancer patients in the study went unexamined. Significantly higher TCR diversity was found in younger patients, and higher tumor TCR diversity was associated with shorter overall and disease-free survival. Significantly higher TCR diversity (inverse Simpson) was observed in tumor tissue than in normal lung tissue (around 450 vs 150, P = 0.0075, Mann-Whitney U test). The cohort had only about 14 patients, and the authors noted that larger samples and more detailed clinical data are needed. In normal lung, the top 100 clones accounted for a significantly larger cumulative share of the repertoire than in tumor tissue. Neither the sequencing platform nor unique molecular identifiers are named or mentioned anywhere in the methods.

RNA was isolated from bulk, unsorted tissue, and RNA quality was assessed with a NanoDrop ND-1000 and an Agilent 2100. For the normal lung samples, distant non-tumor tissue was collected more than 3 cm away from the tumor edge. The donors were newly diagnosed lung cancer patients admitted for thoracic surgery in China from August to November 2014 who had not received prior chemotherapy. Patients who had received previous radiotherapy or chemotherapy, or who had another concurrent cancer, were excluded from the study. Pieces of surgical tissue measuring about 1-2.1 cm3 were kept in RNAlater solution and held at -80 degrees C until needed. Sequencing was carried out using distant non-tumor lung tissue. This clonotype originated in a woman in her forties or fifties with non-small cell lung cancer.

The CDR3 has the sequence CSAQPLAGAYNEQFI. The nucleotide sequence is TGCAGTGCCCAACCCCTAGCGGGAGCCTACAATGAGCAGTTCATC. Here the chain combines TRBV20-1 and TRBJ2-1, with 10 middle bases fitting TRBD2. The germline V gene (reference sequence) supplies CDR1 DFQATT and CDR2 SNEGSKA. The junction shows trimming of 6 bases on V and 2 bases on J, and the gene matches do not reach 7 bases of it. The CDR3 is 15 residues long, ends included. The CDR3 DNA has 45 bases and is translated from base 1.